Listed here are 7 T cell receptor beta chains from one sample, sequenced in a study of blood T cell repertoires in COVID-19. Some clones are missing from TCRdb's copy, which holds only in-frame ones; the method was immunoSEQ multiplex PCR. Of about 290,000 clones listed, about 85% were seen once; the top ten hold about 4%. The sequencing sample was made of peripheral blood. These receptors all stem from a woman between 50 and 59 years old with active or convalescent COVID-19.

The V gene is TRBV5-1, the J gene TRBJ2-2; TRBD2 matches 11 bases. Trimming at V came to 4 bases and at J to 7 bases, leaving 9 bases not matched to a gene. The CDR3 length is 16 residues. CDR1 is SGHRS and CDR2 is YFSETQ in the germline V gene. The CDR3 sequence: CASSAGTSGTIGELFF. DNA for the CDR3: TGCGCCAGCAGCGCTGGGACTAGCGGTACCATCGGGGAGCTGTTTTTT.

V and J are TRBV5-1 and TRBJ2-7, with 11 bases that match TRBD2. V was clipped by 4 bases and J by 4 bases; unmatched bases: 7. This CDR3 contains 15 residues. Germline CDR1 SGHRS, CDR2 YFSETQ. The CDR3 sequence: CASSQRLAGIYEQYF. The CDR3 DNA is TGCGCCAGCAGCCAGAGACTAGCGGGAATATACGAGCAGTACTTC.

This sequence joins TRBV27 and TRBJ2-1; 15 bases line up with TRBD2. CDR1 and CDR2 from the germline V gene are MNHEY and SMNVEV (reference sequence). This CDR3 region has 16 residues. J gave up 9 bases and V 5 bases, and 8 bases lay outside the gene matches. The CDR3 DNA reads as TGTGCCAGCAGTCCCGGACTAGCGGGAGGGCGGGGTGAGCAGTTCTTC. It codes for CASSPGLAGGRGEQFF.

The chain joins TRBV21-1 to TRBJ2-3; the table calls TRBD2, which could not be checked here. TRBV21-1 is assigned pseudogene status. The CDR3 totals 17 residues. This CDR3 reads CASSPRTSGRFTDTQYF. The CDR3 DNA is TGTGCCAGCAGCCCCCGGACTAGCGGGAGGTTCACAGATACGCAGTATTTT.

The chain recombines TRBV7-2 with TRBJ2-5; a weak D match, TRBD1 (6 bases). This CDR3 region has 14 residues. V was trimmed by 4 bases and J by 4 bases, leaving 13 bases between them. Per the germline V gene, CDR1 is SGHTA and CDR2 is FQGNSA. CDR3 sequence (DNA): TGTGCCAGCAGCTCCAGGGGCTGGGTAGAGACCCAGTACTTC. It encodes CASSSRGWVETQYF.

The rearrangement joins TRBV5-1 to TRBJ2-1, with D possibly TRBD1 on 5 matching bases. V dropped 6 bases and J dropped 14 bases, with 18 bases sitting between them. Germline V gene data show CDR1 as SGHRS and CDR2 as YFSETQ. This CDR3 has 12 residues. The CDR3 spells CASKGNTVKKFF. The CDR3 DNA reads as TGCGCCAGCAAGGGGAATACCGTTAAAAAGTTCTTC.

The chain is built from TRBV6-2 or TRBV6-3 and TRBJ2-1; D might be TRBD2 (6 bases). V was cut by 5 bases and J by 0 bases, with 14 bases left in between. CDR3 length: 16 amino acids. Germline V gives CDR1 MNHEY, CDR2 SVGEGT. The CDR3 DNA reads TGTGCCAGCAGTGTGGGACTCCGTAGCTCCTACAATGAGCAGTTCTTC. It encodes CASSVGLRSSYNEQFF.